This TCR beta chain derives from a study of cytomegalovirus exposure and HLA in healthy donors. Study conclusions and caveats: Researchers counted around 160 TCR beta chains as cytomegalovirus-associated. Analysis was carried out at a later point, and it linked a missense DCLRE1C variant to TCR beta V- and J-gene trimming.

With regard to this clone: The antigen is undetermined.

PCR used 60 Vbeta primers and 13 Jbeta primers. Sequencing was performed with immunoSEQ multiplex PCR; in TCRdb, only in-frame clones are kept and a portion is missing. The sample contains about 100,000 clones, around three quarters of which appear only once. Looked up from germline, CDR1 is SGHTA and CDR2 is FQGNSA. The germline V and J ends were trimmed by 5 bases and 6 bases, with 20 bases remaining between them. CDR3 length: 17 residues. The source material was PBMCs. The clonotype comes from a man between 25 and 39 years old in good health and CMV-seronegative. The chain combines TRBV7-2 with TRBJ1-6; D is unresolved. CDR3 bases: TGTGCCAGCAGCCTTATTTTAGTTCCCTCTAGTAATTCACCCCTCCACTTT. Amino acids: CASSLILVPSSNSPLHF.